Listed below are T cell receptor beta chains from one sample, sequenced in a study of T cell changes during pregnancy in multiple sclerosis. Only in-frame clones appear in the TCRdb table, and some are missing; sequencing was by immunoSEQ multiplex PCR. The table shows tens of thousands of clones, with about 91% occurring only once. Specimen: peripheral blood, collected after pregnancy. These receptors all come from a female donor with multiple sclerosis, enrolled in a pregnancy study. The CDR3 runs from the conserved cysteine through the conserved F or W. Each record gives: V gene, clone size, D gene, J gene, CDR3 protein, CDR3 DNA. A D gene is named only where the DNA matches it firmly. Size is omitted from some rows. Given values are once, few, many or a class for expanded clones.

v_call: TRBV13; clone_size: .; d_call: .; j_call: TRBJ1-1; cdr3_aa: CASSLGRQRNTEAFF; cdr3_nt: TGTGCCAGCAGCTTGGGCAGGCAGAGGAACACTGAAGCTTTCTTT
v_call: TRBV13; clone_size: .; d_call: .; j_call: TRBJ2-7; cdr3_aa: CASSLARGDSYEQYF; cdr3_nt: TGTGCCAGCAGCTTAGCCAGGGGGGACTCCTACGAGCAGTACTTC
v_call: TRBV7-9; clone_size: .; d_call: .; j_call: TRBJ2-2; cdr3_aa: CASSLGARELFF; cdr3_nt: TGTGCCAGCAGCTTAGGGGCGCGGGAGCTGTTTTTT
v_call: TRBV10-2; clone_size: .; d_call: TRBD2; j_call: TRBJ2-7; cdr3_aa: CASTLGLAGTHEQYF; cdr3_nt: TGCGCCAGCACCTTGGGACTAGCGGGAACCCACGAGCAGTACTTC
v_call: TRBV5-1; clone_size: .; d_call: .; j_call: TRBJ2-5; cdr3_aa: CASSISSDLGQETQYF; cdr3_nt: TGCGCCAGCAGTATCTCTAGCGACCTAGGGCAAGAGACCCAGTACTTC
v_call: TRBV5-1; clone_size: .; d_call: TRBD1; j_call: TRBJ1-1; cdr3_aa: CASSGTVNMNTEAFF; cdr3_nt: TGCGCCAGCAGCGGGACAGTGAACATGAACACTGAAGCTTTCTTT
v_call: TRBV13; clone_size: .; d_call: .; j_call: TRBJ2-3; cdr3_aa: CASSDAGQNTDTQYF; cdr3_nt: TGTGCCAGCAGCGACGCGGGACAGAACACAGATACGCAGTATTTT
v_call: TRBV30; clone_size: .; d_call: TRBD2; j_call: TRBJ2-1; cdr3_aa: CAWSPQGGRSPRYNEQFF; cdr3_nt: TGTGCCTGGAGTCCCCAAGGCGGGAGATCTCCAAGGTACAATGAGCAGTTCTTC
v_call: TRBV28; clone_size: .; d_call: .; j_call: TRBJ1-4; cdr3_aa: CASSWTAGFNEKLFF; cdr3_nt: TGTGCCAGCAGCTGGACCGCAGGGTTTAATGAAAAACTGTTTTTT
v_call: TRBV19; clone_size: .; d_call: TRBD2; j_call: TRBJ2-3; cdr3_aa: CASSIGAGVPDTQYF; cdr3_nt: TGTGCCAGTAGTATTGGAGCGGGGGTGCCAGATACGCAGTATTTT
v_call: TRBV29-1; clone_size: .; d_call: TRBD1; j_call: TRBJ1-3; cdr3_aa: CSAPTGFNTIYF; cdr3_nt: TGCAGCGCTCCGACAGGGTTCAACACCATATATTTT
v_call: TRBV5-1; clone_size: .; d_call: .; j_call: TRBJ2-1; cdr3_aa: CASSLEAGMVNEQFF; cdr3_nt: TGCGCCAGCAGCTTGGAGGCGGGAATGGTCAATGAGCAGTTCTTC
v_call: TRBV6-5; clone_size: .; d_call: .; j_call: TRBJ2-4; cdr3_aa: CASSSYRELAKNIQYF; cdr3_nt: TGTGCCAGCAGTTCCTACAGGGAGCTAGCCAAAAACATTCAGTACTTC
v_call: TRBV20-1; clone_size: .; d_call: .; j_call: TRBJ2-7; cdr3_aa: CSASTTYEQYF; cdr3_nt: TGCAGTGCTAGTACAACCTACGAGCAGTACTTC
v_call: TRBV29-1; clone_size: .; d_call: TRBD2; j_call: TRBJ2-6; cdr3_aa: CSTGGESGANVLTF; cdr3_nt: TGCAGCACCGGGGGGGAGAGTGGGGCCAACGTCCTGACTTTC
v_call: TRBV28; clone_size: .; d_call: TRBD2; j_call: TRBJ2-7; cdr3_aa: CASSLRPGLAGGPTYEQYF; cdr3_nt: TGTGCCAGCAGTTTACGGCCGGGACTAGCGGGAGGGCCGACCTACGAGCAGTACTTC
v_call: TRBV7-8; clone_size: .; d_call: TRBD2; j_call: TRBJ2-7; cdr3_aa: CASSLVRTRNSYEQYF; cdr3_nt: TGTGCCAGCAGCTTAGTCAGGACTAGAAACTCCTACGAGCAGTACTTC
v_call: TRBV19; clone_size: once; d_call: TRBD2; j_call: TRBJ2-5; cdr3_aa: CASSIGLAGVSETQYF; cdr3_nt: TGTGCCAGTAGTATAGGACTAGCGGGAGTTTCAGAGACCCAGTACTTC
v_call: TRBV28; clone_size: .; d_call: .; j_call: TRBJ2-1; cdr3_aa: CASSGPGIGTREQFF; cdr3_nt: TGTGCCAGCAGTGGGCCCGGGATCGGTACCCGGGAGCAGTTCTTC
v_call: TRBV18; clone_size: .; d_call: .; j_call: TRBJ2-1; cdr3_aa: CASSDDRVEQFF; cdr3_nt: TGTGCCAGCTCAGACGACAGAGTTGAGCAGTTCTTC
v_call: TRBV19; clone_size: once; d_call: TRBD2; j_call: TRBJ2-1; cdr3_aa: CASSRLAGDNYNEQFF; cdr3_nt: TGTGCCAGTAGTAGACTAGCGGGGGATAACTACAATGAGCAGTTCTTC
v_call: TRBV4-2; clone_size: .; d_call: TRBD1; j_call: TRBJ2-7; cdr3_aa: CASSQDSGDRAYEQYF; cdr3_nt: TGTGCCAGCAGCCAAGATTCAGGCGACAGGGCCTACGAGCAGTACTTC
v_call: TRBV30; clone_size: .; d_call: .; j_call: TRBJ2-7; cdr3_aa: CAWSDGVSYEQYF; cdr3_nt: TGTGCCTGGAGTGACGGGGTCTCCTACGAGCAGTACTTC
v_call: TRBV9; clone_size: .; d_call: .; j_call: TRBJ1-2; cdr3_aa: CASSVGVRTTGYRGYTF; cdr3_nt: TGTGCCAGCAGCGTAGGGGTTCGTACTACAGGGTACCGTGGCTACACCTTC
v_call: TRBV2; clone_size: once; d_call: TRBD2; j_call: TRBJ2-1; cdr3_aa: CASSELPSGTSGRAYNEQFF; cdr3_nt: TGTGCCAGCAGTGAACTCCCTTCCGGGACTAGCGGACGAGCCTACAATGAGCAGTTCTTC
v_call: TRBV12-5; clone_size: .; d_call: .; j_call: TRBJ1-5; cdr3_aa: CASGLVLGGRRNQPQHF; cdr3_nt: TGTGCTAGTGGTTTGGTACTCGGGGGGAGGAGAAATCAGCCCCAGCATTTT
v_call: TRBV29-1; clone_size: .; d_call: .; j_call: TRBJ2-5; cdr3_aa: CSANRGQETQYF; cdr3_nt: TGCAGCGCCAACCGCGGACAAGAGACCCAGTACTTC
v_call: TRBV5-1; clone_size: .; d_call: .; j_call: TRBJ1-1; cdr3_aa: CASSLETGNTEAFF; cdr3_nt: TGCGCCAGCAGCTTGGAGACAGGGAACACTGAAGCTTTCTTT
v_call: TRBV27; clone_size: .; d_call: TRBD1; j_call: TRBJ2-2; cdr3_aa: CASSFVGQGGTGELFF; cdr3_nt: TGTGCCAGCAGTTTCGTGGGACAGGGGGGGACCGGGGAGCTGTTTTTT
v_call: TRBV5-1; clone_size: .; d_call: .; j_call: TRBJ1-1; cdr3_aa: CASSSSFPEAFF; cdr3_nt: TGCGCCAGCAGCTCGTCGTTCCCTGAAGCTTTCTTT
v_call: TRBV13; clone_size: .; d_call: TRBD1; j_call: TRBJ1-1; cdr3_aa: CASCLRDRATEAFF; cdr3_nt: TGTGCCAGCTGCCTCCGGGACAGGGCCACTGAAGCTTTCTTT
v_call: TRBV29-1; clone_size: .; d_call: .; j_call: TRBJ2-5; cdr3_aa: CSVGRASGETQYF; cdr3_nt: TGCAGCGTTGGCAGGGCGAGTGGGGAGACCCAGTACTTC
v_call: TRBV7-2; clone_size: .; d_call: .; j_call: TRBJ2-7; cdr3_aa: CASSPQGGEQYF; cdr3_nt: TGTGCCAGCAGCCCTCAGGGGGGCGAGCAGTACTTC
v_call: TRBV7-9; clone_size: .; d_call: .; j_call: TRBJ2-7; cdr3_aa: CASSLQAYEQYF; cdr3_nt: TGTGCCAGCAGCTTACAGGCCTACGAGCAGTACTTC
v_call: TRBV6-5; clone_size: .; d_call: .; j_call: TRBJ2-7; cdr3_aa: CASSFTHGPPPYEQYF; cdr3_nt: TGTGCCAGCAGTTTCACACATGGCCCGCCGCCCTACGAGCAGTACTTC
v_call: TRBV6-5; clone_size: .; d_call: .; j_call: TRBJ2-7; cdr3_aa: CASSYSLASYEQYF; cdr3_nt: TGTGCCAGCAGTTACTCTCTAGCGTCCTACGAGCAGTACTTC
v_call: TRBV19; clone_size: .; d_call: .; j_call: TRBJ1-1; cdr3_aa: CASSMDRAGGKEAFF; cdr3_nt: TGTGCCAGTAGTATGGACCGGGCGGGAGGAAAGGAAGCTTTCTTT
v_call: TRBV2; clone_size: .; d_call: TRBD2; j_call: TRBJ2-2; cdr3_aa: CASLLRTSFSGSTGELFF; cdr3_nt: TGTGCCAGCCTCCTTCGGACATCCTTTAGCGGGAGTACCGGGGAGCTGTTTTTT
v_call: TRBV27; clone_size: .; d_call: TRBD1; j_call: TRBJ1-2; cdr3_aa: CASSPTIQGKGYTF; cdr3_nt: TGTGCCAGCAGTCCTACGATACAGGGGAAGGGCTACACCTTC
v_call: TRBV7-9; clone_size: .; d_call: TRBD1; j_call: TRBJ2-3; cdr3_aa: CASSRGQGITDTQYF; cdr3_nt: TGTGCCAGCAGCCGAGGACAGGGTATCACAGATACGCAGTATTTT
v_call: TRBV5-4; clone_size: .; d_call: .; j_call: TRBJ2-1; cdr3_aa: CASSPLEGPYNEQFF; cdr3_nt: TGTGCCAGCAGCCCCCTCGAGGGCCCCTACAATGAGCAGTTCTTC
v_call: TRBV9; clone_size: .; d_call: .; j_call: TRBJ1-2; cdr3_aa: CASSGQTAYNYGYTF; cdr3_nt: TGTGCCAGCAGCGGACAAACCGCATATAACTATGGCTACACCTTC
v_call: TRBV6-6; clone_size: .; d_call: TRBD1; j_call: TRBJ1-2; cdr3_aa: CASSRDRATSGYGYTF; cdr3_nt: TGTGCCAGCAGTCGGGACAGGGCGACTTCGGGCTATGGCTACACCTTC
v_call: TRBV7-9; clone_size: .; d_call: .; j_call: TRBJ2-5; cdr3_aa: CASSVTGYQETQYF; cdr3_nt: TGTGCCAGCAGCGTCACGGGATACCAAGAGACCCAGTACTTC
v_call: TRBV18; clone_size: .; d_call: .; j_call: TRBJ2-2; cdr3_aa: CASSPDRPNTGELFF; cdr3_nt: TGTGCCAGCTCTCCCGACAGACCGAACACCGGGGAGCTGTTTTTT
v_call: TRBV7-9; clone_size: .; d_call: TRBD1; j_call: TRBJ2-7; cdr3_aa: CASSLVVTGPYEQYF; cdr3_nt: TGTGCCAGCAGCTTAGTGGTGACAGGGCCCTACGAGCAGTACTTC
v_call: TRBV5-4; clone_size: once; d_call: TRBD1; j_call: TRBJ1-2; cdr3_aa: CASSLGDRVYGYTF; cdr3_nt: TGTGCCAGCAGCTTGGGGGACAGGGTCTATGGCTACACCTTC
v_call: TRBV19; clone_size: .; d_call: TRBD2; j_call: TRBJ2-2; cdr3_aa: CASRGREAGELFF; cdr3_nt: TGTGCCAGTAGAGGGCGGGAGGCCGGGGAGCTGTTTTTT
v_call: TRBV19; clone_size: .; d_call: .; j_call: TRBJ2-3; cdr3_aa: CASSMGRADTQYF; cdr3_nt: TGTGCCAGTAGTATGGGCAGGGCAGATACGCAGTATTTT
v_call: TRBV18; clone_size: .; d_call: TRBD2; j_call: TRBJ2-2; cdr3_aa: CASSPLAGAGELFF; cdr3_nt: TGTGCCAGCTCACCCCTAGCGGGAGCCGGGGAGCTGTTTTTT
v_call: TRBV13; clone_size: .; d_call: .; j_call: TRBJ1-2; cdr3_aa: CASSLGLASAYGYTF; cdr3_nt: TGTGCCAGCAGCTTAGGTTTAGCGTCGGCCTATGGCTACACCTTC
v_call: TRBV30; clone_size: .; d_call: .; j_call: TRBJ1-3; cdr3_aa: CAWSAGLLSTIYF; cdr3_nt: TGTGCCTGGAGTGCCGGGTTGTTAAGCACCATATATTTT
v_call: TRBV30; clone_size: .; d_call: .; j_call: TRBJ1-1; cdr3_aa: CATSGRGALTEAFF; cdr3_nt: TGTGCCACCTCAGGGCGGGGGGCCTTGACTGAAGCTTTCTTT
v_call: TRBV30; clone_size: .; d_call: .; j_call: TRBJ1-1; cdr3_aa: CAWSWQGNTEAFF; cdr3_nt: TGTGCCTGGAGTTGGCAGGGGAACACTGAAGCTTTCTTT
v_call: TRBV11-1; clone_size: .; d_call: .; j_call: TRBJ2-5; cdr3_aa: CASSLLHGQVQETQYF; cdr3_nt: TGTGCCAGCAGCCTCCTCCACGGACAAGTCCAAGAGACCCAGTACTTC
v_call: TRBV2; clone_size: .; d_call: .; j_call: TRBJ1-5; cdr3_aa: CASSVWGSNQPQHF; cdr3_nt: TGTGCCAGCAGTGTTTGGGGCAGCAATCAGCCCCAGCATTTT
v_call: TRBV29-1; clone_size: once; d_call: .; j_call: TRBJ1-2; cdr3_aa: CSAWRRDMGYTF; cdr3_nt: TGCAGCGCGTGGAGGCGGGATATGGGCTACACCTTC
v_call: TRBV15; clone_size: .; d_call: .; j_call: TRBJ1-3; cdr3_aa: CATSRERGMYTGNTIYF; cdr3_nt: TGTGCCACCAGCAGAGAAAGGGGGATGTATACTGGAAACACCATATATTTT
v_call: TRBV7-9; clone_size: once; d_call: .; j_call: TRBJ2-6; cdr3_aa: CASSLLVGLSSGANVLTF; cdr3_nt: TGTGCCAGCAGCTTATTGGTCGGACTTTCATCTGGGGCCAACGTCCTGACTTTC
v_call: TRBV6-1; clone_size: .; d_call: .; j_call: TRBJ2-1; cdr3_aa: CASSKTNNEQFF; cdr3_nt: TGTGCCAGCTCAAAGACTAACAATGAGCAGTTCTTC